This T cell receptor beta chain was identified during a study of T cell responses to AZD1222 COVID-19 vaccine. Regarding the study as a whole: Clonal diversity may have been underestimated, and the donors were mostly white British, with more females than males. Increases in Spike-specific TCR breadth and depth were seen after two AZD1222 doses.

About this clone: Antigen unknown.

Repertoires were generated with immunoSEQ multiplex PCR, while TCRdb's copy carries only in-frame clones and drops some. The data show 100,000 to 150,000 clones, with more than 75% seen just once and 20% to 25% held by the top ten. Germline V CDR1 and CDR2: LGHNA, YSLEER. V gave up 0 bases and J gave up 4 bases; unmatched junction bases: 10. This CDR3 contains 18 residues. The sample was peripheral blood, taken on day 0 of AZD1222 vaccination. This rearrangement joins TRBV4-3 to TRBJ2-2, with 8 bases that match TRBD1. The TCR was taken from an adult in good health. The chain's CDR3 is CASSQDRAGGMVTGELFF. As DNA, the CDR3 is TGCGCCAGCAGCCAAGATCGGGCAGGGGGCATGGTCACCGGGGAGCTGTTTTTT.